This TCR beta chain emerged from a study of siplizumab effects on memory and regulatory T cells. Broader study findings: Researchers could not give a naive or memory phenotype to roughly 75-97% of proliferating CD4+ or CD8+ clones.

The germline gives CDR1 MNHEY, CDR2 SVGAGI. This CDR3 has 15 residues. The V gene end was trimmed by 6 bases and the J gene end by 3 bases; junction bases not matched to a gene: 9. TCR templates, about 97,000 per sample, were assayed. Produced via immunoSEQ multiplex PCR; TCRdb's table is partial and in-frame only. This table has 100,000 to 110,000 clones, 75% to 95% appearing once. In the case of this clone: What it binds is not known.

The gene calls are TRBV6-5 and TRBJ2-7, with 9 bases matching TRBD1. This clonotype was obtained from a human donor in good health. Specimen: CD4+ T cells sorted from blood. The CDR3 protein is CASRWDRVKDYEQYF. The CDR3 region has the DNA TGTGCCAGCAGATGGGACAGGGTAAAGGACTACGAGCAGTACTTC.